Presented here are 9 T cell receptor beta chains from one specimen sequenced in a study of blood T cell repertoires in COVID-19. Assay: immunoSEQ multiplex PCR; the TCRdb copy retains only in-frame clones and omits some. The sample yields approximately 240,000 clones, 85% to 95% seen once. What was sequenced was peripheral blood. These receptors all stem from a man aged 25-45 years with COVID-19, enrolled during active disease.

V and J are TRBV6-1 and TRBJ2-7; D might be TRBD2 (7 bases). With 3 bases removed from V and 0 bases from J, the gap between germline ends came to 15 bases. The germline gives CDR1 MNHNS, CDR2 SASEGT. The CDR3 has 16 residues. CDR3 nucleotides: TGTGCCAGCAGTGAGGGGGGGACGGGGGCCTCCTACGAGCAGTACTTC. Translated: CASSEGGTGASYEQYF.

DNA for the CDR3: TGTGCCAGCAGCTTGGCCGGGACAGCCAACTCTGGAAACACCATATATTTT. The encoded protein is CASSLAGTANSGNTIYF. This chain connects TRBV5-5 to TRBJ1-3; 7 bases match TRBD1. Germline V lookup: CDR1 SGHKS, CDR2 YYEKEE (reference sequence). V was clipped by 0 bases and J by 0 bases; unmatched bases: 6. The CDR3 length is 17 residues.

The gene calls are TRBV3-1 (or the pseudogene TRBV3-2) and TRBJ2-2; 11 bases align to TRBD1. Germline CDR1 and CDR2: LGHDT and YNNKEL (reference sequence). The CDR3 length is 16 residues. Trimming cost V 1 base and J 4 bases; bases outside gene matches: 2. The CDR3 reads CASSQGDRGFTGELFF. The CDR3, as DNA: TGTGCCAGCAGCCAAGGGGACAGGGGGTTCACCGGGGAGCTGTTTTTT.

Note on this clone: This same CDR3 is encoded by further DNA sequences in the sample. This CDR3 reads CASGLGQGAYSNQPQHF. CDR3 nucleotides: TGTGCTAGTGGTTTGGGACAGGGGGCTTATAGCAATCAGCCCCAGCATTTT. The chain joins TRBV12-5 to TRBJ1-5; 10 bases agree with TRBD1. The trim removed 1 base at V and 0 bases at J, leaving 3 bases unmatched. Germline lookup yields CDR1 LGHNT and CDR2 FRNRAP. There are 17 residues in the CDR3.

This clone was observed once. V gene TRBV12-3 or TRBV12-4 combines with J gene TRBJ2-5, with 8 bases fitting TRBD2. Unmatched junction bases numbered 5, after V lost 6 bases and J lost 5 bases. This CDR3 has 13 residues. CDR3 region: CASSGGAEETQYF. The DNA of the CDR3 is TGTGCCAGCAGCGGGGGGGCGGAGGAGACCCAGTACTTC.

The V call is TRBV6-5, the J call TRBJ1-3; tentative D call: TRBD1 (5 bases). With 6 bases removed from V and 0 bases from J, the gap between germline ends came to 12 bases. Per germline, CDR1 MNHEY and CDR2 SVGAGI. The CDR3 has 15 amino acids. The DNA for the CDR3 is TGTGCCAGCAGGACCGACAGAAGCTCTGGAAACACCATATATTTT. Translating it yields CASRTDRSSGNTIYF.

The chain has TRBV6-5 and TRBJ2-3; 12 bases map to TRBD2. CDR3 length equals 16 residues. Germline CDR1 and CDR2: MNHEY and SVGAGI. Losses at the gene ends were 0 bases for V and 7 bases for J; bases not matched to a gene: 5. The CDR3 region has the DNA TGTGCCAGCAGTTACTCCGGGACTAGCGGGTTTAATACGCAGTATTTT. Amino acids: CASSYSGTSGFNTQYF.

The CDR3 reads CASSQSRSPMGPLHF. The CDR3 nucleotides are TGTGCCAGCAGCCAAAGCAGGTCCCCCATGGGACCCCTCCACTTT. The V and J genes are TRBV3-1 (or the pseudogene TRBV3-2) and TRBJ1-6; no clear D. This CDR3 region has 15 residues. Germline V gives CDR1 LGHDT, CDR2 YNNKEL (reference sequence). The germline V and J ends were trimmed by 2 bases and 12 bases, with 17 bases remaining between them.

The V gene is TRBV27, the J gene TRBJ1-2; 9 bases agree with TRBD1. This CDR3 spans 15 amino acids. From germline, CDR1 is MNHEY and CDR2 SMNVEV (reference sequence). Trimming took 5 bases from V and 3 from J; bases not matched to a gene: 7. The CDR3 spells CASSPRQGVYYGYTF. DNA of the CDR3: TGTGCCAGCAGTCCTCGACAGGGGGTCTACTATGGCTACACCTTC.